A single sample gave rise to the 21 T cell receptor beta chains below, sequenced in a study of shared clonotypes between healthy human individuals. The method was immunoSEQ multiplex PCR; TCRdb's version includes in-frame clones alone and lacks a portion of them. The top ten clones hold 0.39% of a sample with 2 million to 2.5 million clones, 80% to 95% of them seen once. Sequenced material: naive CD4+ T cells from PBMCs. Subset specified: CD45RA+ positively selected. The receptors here all came from a man aged 18 to 29 in good health. Some clones in this sample may be carry-over from other donors' samples.

The chain joins TRBV15 to TRBJ1-2; 8 bases line up with TRBD1. The CDR3 is 16 amino acids. J lost 5 bases, V lost 4 bases, and 12 bases had no gene match. Germline loops: CDR1 LNHNV, CDR2 YYDKDF (reference sequence). This CDR3 reads CATSIRDRLDFYGYTF. The CDR3 bases are TGTGCCACCAGCATCCGGGACAGGCTTGATTTTTATGGCTACACCTTC. Drawing the rest from reference TRBV15 and TRBJ1-2, the complete variable domain is DAMVIQNPRYQVTQFGKPVTLSCSQTLNHNVMYWYQQKSSQAPKLLFHYYDKDFNNEADTPDNFQSRRPNTSFCFLDIRSPGLGDTAMYLCATSIRDRLDFYGYTFGSGTRLTVV.

A note on this clone: Other DNA sequences in this specimen translate into the identical CDR3. The V and J genes are TRBV28 and TRBJ2-1; D is perhaps TRBD2 (5 bases). Germline CDR1 MDHEN, CDR2 SYDVKM. V lost 6 bases and J lost 4, with 10 bases in between. The CDR3 contains 13 residues. The CDR3 DNA follows: TGTGCCAGCAGACCAGGACTTTACAATGAGCAGTTCTTC. Translation gives CASRPGLYNEQFF.

Only one count was recorded for this clone. V gene TRBV4-1 combines with J gene TRBJ2-5, with a tentative D call TRBD1 (6 bases). Germline values: CDR1 MGHRA, CDR2 YSYEKL. This CDR3 has 15 amino acids. V lost 0 bases and J lost 3, with 11 bases in between. The CDR3 protein is CASSQDLNREETQYF. CDR3 nucleotide sequence: TGCGCCAGCAGCCAAGATCTGAACAGGGAAGAGACCCAGTACTTC.

The V call is TRBV28, the J call TRBJ1-2, with TRBD1 as a possible D gene (5 bases). Germline CDR1 reads MDHEN; CDR2 reads SYDVKM. The CDR3 totals 11 residues. The ends were cut back, 9 bases at V and 13 bases at J, with 18 bases in the middle. CDR3 sequence reads: CASTNEAGPTF. CDR3 sequence (DNA): TGTGCCAGTACCAACGAGGCGGGGCCCACCTTC.

The chain links TRBV28 to TRBJ1-1, with D hard to call. The CDR3 runs 15 residues. Germline assignment: CDR1 MDHEN and CDR2 SYDVKM. Trimming took 2 bases from V and 1 from J, leaving 11 bases between them. CDR3 bases: TGTGCCAGCAGTTTAAGTGGACTCCCGAACACTGAAGCTTTCTTT. Its translation is CASSLSGLPNTEAFF.

Comments on this clone: Germline and junction disagree at one end, which may indicate a read error. The same CDR3 also results from other DNA sequences found in this sample. This chain connects TRBV5-1 to TRBJ2-7; 7 bases map to TRBD2. CDR1 and CDR2 (germline): SGHRS, YFSETQ. The CDR3 has 14 residues. The CDR3 protein is CASSLVAGPYEQYF. The DNA for the CDR3 is TGCGCCAGCAGTTTGGTAGCGGGCCCATACGAGCAGTACTTC.

The chain recombines TRBV28 with TRBJ2-3; TRBD1 matches at 11 bases. The germline gives CDR1 MDHEN, CDR2 SYDVKM. The CDR3 is 17 residues long. V lost 6 bases and J lost 3; bases outside the gene matches: 11. The CDR3 protein is CASRDRTGGWITDTQYF. DNA for the CDR3: TGTGCCAGCAGAGACCGGACAGGGGGCTGGATTACAGATACGCAGTATTTT.

V is TRBV23-1 and J is TRBJ1-1; the match to TRBD1 covers 9 bases. TRBV23-1 carries the ORF label, with uncertain function. CDR3 size: 17 residues. Germline trimming cut 3 bases from V and 1 base from J; bases unmatched to any gene: 9. This CDR3 is CASSHRGDRAPNTEAFF. In DNA form, the CDR3 reads TGCGCCAGCAGTCACCGTGGGGACAGGGCCCCGAACACTGAAGCTTTCTTT.

V and J are TRBV28 and TRBJ2-5; D is tentatively TRBD1 or TRBD2 (5 bases each). V was trimmed by 6 bases and J by 2 bases, leaving 13 bases between them. This CDR3 is 14 amino acids long. CDR1 is MDHEN, CDR2 SYDVKM, per germline. CDR3 bases: TGTGCCAGCAGCCTATACAGGACTCAAGAGACCCAGTACTTC. Translation: CASSLYRTQETQYF.

As for this clone: The same CDR3 can be traced to other DNA sequences in this sample. The chain couples TRBV28 to TRBJ2-7, with 9 bases aligning to TRBD1. CDR1 is MDHEN and CDR2 is SYDVKM in the germline V gene. The CDR3 has 15 residues. With V trimmed by 6 bases and J by 4 bases, 10 bases remained unmatched. The CDR3 DNA sequence: TGTGCCAGCAGCTTCTCCGGGACAGGGAGGTACGAGCAGTACTTC. Its protein is CASSFSGTGRYEQYF.

The J gene is TRBJ1-3, the V gene TRBV5-8; D not resolved. Germline CDR1 and CDR2: SGHTS and YDEGEE. This CDR3 has 16 amino acids. V was trimmed by 0 bases and J by 0 bases, leaving 10 bases between them. The CDR3 DNA sequence: TGTGCCAGCAGCTTGGTAACATTCTACTCTGGAAACACCATATATTTT. It specifies CASSLVTFYSGNTIYF.

As regards this clone: This same CDR3 is encoded by further DNA sequences in the sample. The chain is built from TRBV7-3 and TRBJ2-1, with D possibly TRBD2 on 6 matching bases. The CDR3 totals 14 residues. Trimming stripped 4 bases from V and 1 base from J, with 8 bases between. Germline V gene lookup returns CDR1 SGHTA and CDR2 FQGTGA. Here the CDR3 DNA reads TGTGCCAGCAGCTCCGGGGGTTCCTACAATGAGCAGTTCTTC. Translating it yields CASSSGGSYNEQFF.

The rearrangement joins TRBV4-2 to TRBJ2-7, with TRBD2 matching 11 bases. With 2 bases clipped from V and 5 bases from J, the junction kept 2 bases outside the gene matches. The CDR3 contains 14 residues. CDR1 is LGHNA and CDR2 is YNFKEQ in the germline V gene. CDR3 sequence (DNA): TGTGCCAGCAGCCAAACTAGCGGGAGAAACGAGCAGTACTTC. Its translation is CASSQTSGRNEQYF.

This clone has more than one count but fewer than ten. The chain joins TRBV7-9 to TRBJ1-2; a possible D gene is TRBD1 (6 bases). The CDR3 contains 14 residues. Per the germline V gene, CDR1 is SEHNR and CDR2 is FQNEAQ (reference sequence). Trimming left V 3 bases short and J 2 bases short, with 10 bases between. CDR3 nucleotides: TGTGCCAGCAGCTTTCCAGGGGCCAACTATGGCTACACCTTC. This codes for CASSFPGANYGYTF.

The CDR3 sequence is CASSKLGLAGVGNEQFF. The CDR3 DNA sequence: TGTGCCAGCAGCAAACTGGGACTAGCGGGAGTCGGCAATGAGCAGTTCTTC. The chain uses TRBV14 and TRBJ2-1; 14 bases align to TRBD2. The V segment lost 5 bases and the J segment 6 bases; nucleotides outside the gene matches: 9. The CDR3 has 17 residues. Germline-derived CDR1 and CDR2 are SGHDN and FVKESK.

The chain employs TRBV5-1 and TRBJ1-5, with 8 positions matching TRBD1. The CDR3 has 14 amino acids. Trimming cost V 4 bases and J 7 bases; bases outside gene matches: 7. Germline V CDR1 and CDR2: SGHRS, YFSETQ. The CDR3 loop is CASSPRTGSQPQHF. The CDR3 DNA reads TGCGCCAGCAGCCCACGGACAGGGAGCCAGCCCCAGCATTTT.

The V and J genes are TRBV7-3 and TRBJ2-7; the match to TRBD2 covers 16 bases. The V gene's germline CDR1 is SGHTA and CDR2 FQGTGA. J was trimmed by 7 bases and V by 5 bases; bases with no gene match: 5. The CDR3 is 15 residues long. CDR3 bases: TGTGCCAGCAGCCTCGGGACTAGCGGGAGGGAGGAGCAGTACTTC. The encoded protein is CASSLGTSGREEQYF.

The chain combines TRBV7-7 with TRBJ1-4, with D maybe TRBD1 (6 bases). The CDR3 extends over 13 amino acids. Trimming pared 5 bases from V and 8 bases from J, leaving 12 bases between. Looked up from germline, CDR1 is SSHAT and CDR2 is FNYEAQ (reference sequence). In nucleotides, the CDR3 is TGTGCCAGCAGCCCAGGGGTGGGAGAAAAACTGTTTTTT. It is translated as CASSPGVGEKLFF.

This chain links TRBV19 with TRBJ2-1, with a weak D call TRBD1 (6 bases). Looked up from germline, CDR1 is LNHDA and CDR2 is SQIVND (reference sequence). V gave up 7 bases and J gave up 0 bases, with 16 bases separating them. This CDR3 region has 16 residues. CDR3 residues: CASNTPGQSSYNEQFF. The DNA for the CDR3 is TGTGCCAGTAATACCCCGGGACAAAGCTCCTACAATGAGCAGTTCTTC.

The chain links TRBV5-1 to TRBJ1-1, with D possibly being TRBD1 (5 bases). CDR1 is SGHRS and CDR2 is YFSETQ in the germline V gene. This CDR3 region has 14 residues. V shed 4 bases and J shed 1 base, with 11 bases lying between them. The CDR3 DNA reads as TGCGCCAGCAGCAGGGGCCCTGAGAACACTGAAGCTTTCTTT. This gives the protein CASSRGPENTEAFF.

This clone was detected once. The chain recombines TRBV7-9 with TRBJ2-7; D possibly uses TRBD1 or TRBD2 (5 bases each). The CDR3 extends over 12 amino acids. The germline gives CDR1 SEHNR, CDR2 FQNEAQ (reference sequence). V was pared by 11 bases and J by 1 base, with 12 bases between. CDR3 amino acids: CAVGEGSYEQYF. For the CDR3, the DNA is TGTGCCGTCGGAGAGGGGTCCTACGAGCAGTACTTC.